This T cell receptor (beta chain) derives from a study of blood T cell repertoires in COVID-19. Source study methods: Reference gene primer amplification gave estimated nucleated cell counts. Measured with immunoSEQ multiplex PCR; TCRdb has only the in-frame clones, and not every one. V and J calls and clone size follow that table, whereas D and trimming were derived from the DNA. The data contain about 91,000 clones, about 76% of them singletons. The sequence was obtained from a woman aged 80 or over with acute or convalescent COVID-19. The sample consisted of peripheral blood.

CDR3 in amino acids: CASSTRQGVHNEQFF. Written as DNA, the CDR3 is TGTGCCAGCAGCACACGACAGGGAGTCCACAATGAGCAGTTCTTC. The rearrangement joins TRBV9 to TRBJ2-1; 7 bases align to TRBD1. V lost 4 bases to trimming and J lost 5 bases; unmatched junction nucleotides: 9. CDR3 length: 15 amino acids. CDR1 and CDR2 from the germline V gene are SGDLS and YYNGEE.